This TCR beta chain was identified in a study of cytomegalovirus exposure and HLA in healthy donors. Study results and limitations: In vitro data verified a few CMV-associated chains as specific for CMV antigens.

Repertoires were generated with immunoSEQ multiplex PCR, while TCRdb's copy carries only in-frame clones and drops some. The sample shows roughly 180,000 clones, approximately 84% of them seen only once. Concerning this clone itself: Its antigen is as yet unknown.

V lost 0 bases and J lost 5; bases outside the gene matches: 14. The CDR3 sequence is 19 residues long. From germline, CDR1 is LGHNA and CDR2 YSLEER. This chain links TRBV4-3 with TRBJ2-7; TRBD2 matches at 12 bases. Sequences were obtained from PBMCs. This TCR derives from a man younger than 35 in good health and CMV-seropositive. The DNA of the CDR3 is TGCGCCAGCAGCCAAGATCTGTCGGGGCGACTAGCGGGAGCCCACGAGCAGTACTTC. Amino acids: CASSQDLSGRLAGAHEQYF.